A single sample gave rise to the 10 T cell receptor beta chains below, sequenced in a study of cytomegalovirus exposure and HLA in healthy donors. The PCR was carried out with 60 Vbeta primers and 13 Jbeta primers. Measured with immunoSEQ multiplex PCR; TCRdb has only the in-frame clones, and not every one. This table holds tens of thousands of clones, approximately 82% found once. Sequencing was done on a sample of PBMCs. These receptors were obtained from a woman under 30 in good health and CMV-seropositive.

The sample holds a few counts of this clone. The chain recombines TRBV21-1 with TRBJ2-1; TRBD2, the table's D call, lacks a check against the DNA. TRBV21-1 is flagged as a pseudogene. The CDR3 contains 18 residues. The CDR3 nucleotides are TGTGCCAGCAGCACGTCCGGGACTAGCGGGAGGGCTCACAATGAGCAGTTCTTC. It yields the protein CASSTSGTSGRAHNEQFF.

The J gene is TRBJ1-1, the V gene TRBV5-1; 8 bases fit TRBD1. V shed 2 bases, J shed 0 bases, and the junction held 3 bases outside the gene matches. The CDR3 is 15 residues long. CDR1 is SGHRS, CDR2 YFSETQ, per germline. DNA of the CDR3: TGCGCCAGCAGCTTACGGGACAGGATGAACACTGAAGCTTTCTTT. Translation gives CASSLRDRMNTEAFF.

The V and J genes are TRBV5-4 and TRBJ2-1, with D possibly matching TRBD2 (6 bases). The ends were cut back, 3 bases at V and 8 bases at J, with 12 bases in the middle. CDR3 length equals 13 residues. In germline, CDR1 is SGHNT, CDR2 YYREEE (reference sequence). CDR3 in amino acids: CASSSSSGDEQFF. CDR3 nucleotides: TGTGCCAGCAGCTCCTCTTCGGGAGATGAGCAGTTCTTC.

This chain uses TRBV5-4 with TRBJ1-2, with D hard to call. CDR3 length: 14 amino acids. Trimming removed 0 bases from V and 0 bases from J, with 6 bases in between. Germline V gives CDR1 SGHNT, CDR2 YYREEE (reference sequence). For the CDR3, the DNA is TGTGCCAGCAGCTTGGGGGGAGCTAACTATGGCTACACCTTC. It translates to CASSLGGANYGYTF. Looking up the rest from reference TRBV5-4 and TRBJ1-2 gives the full variable domain: ETGVTQSPTHLIKTRGQQVTLRCSSQSGHNTVSWYQQALGQGPQFIFQYYREEENGRGNFPPRFSGLQFPNYSSELNVNALELDDSALYLCASSLGGANYGYTFGSGTRLTVV.

The chain recombines TRBV12-5 with TRBJ2-3, with D maybe TRBD2 (5 bases). The ends were cut back, 7 bases at V and 2 bases at J, with 19 bases in the middle. This CDR3 is built from 16 residues. Germline V CDR1 and CDR2: LGHNT, FRNRAP. The CDR3 loop reads CASERSRTPSTDTQYF. CDR3 in DNA: TGTGCTAGTGAACGTTCCCGGACTCCCTCCACAGATACGCAGTATTTT.

The V call is TRBV6-5, the J call TRBJ1-2, with D hard to call. V was clipped by 5 bases and J by 3 bases, with 4 bases between them. The length of the CDR3 is 11 residues. Germline CDR1 and CDR2: MNHEY and SVGAGI. The CDR3 region is CASSGHYGYTF. CDR3 sequence (DNA): TGTGCCAGCAGTGGCCACTATGGCTACACCTTC.

The V and J genes are TRBV27 and TRBJ2-7, with TRBD1 matching 7 bases. With V trimmed by 6 bases and J by 2 bases, 4 bases remained unmatched. The length of the CDR3 is 13 residues. Germline lookup yields CDR1 MNHEY and CDR2 SMNVEV (reference sequence). The CDR3 DNA sequence: TGTGCCAGCAGAGGACAGGAAGCCTACGAGCAGTACTTC. Residues: CASRGQEAYEQYF.

This chain links TRBV7-6 with TRBJ2-7, with TRBD1 identical over 10 bases. V was clipped by 5 bases and J by 4 bases; unmatched bases: 11. Per germline, CDR1 SGHVS and CDR2 FNYEAQ. The length of the CDR3 is 16 residues. Here the CDR3 DNA reads TGTGCCAGCAGCCCAGGGGTGGGGACAGGGGAGTACGAGCAGTACTTC. Amino acids: CASSPGVGTGEYEQYF.

The V gene is TRBV6-5, the J gene TRBJ2-1; a possible D gene is TRBD2 (6 bases). V was clipped by 2 bases and J by 5 bases, with 13 bases between them. CDR1 MNHEY and CDR2 SVGAGI come from the germline V gene. The CDR3 covers 15 residues. The CDR3 nucleotides are TGTGCCAGCAGTTACGGGCAGCGGGCCGACAATGAGCAGTTCTTC. Translating it yields CASSYGQRADNEQFF.

The chain recombines TRBV28 with TRBJ2-2, with D tentatively TRBD2 (6 bases). V was cut by 7 bases and J by 1 base, with 22 bases left in between. The CDR3 length is 18 residues. The germline V gene encodes CDR1 MDHEN and CDR2 SYDVKM. CDR3 region: CASNPLDGGIGNTGELFF. The CDR3 nucleotides read TGTGCCAGCAACCCCCTGGATGGGGGGATCGGGAACACCGGGGAGCTGTTTTTT.